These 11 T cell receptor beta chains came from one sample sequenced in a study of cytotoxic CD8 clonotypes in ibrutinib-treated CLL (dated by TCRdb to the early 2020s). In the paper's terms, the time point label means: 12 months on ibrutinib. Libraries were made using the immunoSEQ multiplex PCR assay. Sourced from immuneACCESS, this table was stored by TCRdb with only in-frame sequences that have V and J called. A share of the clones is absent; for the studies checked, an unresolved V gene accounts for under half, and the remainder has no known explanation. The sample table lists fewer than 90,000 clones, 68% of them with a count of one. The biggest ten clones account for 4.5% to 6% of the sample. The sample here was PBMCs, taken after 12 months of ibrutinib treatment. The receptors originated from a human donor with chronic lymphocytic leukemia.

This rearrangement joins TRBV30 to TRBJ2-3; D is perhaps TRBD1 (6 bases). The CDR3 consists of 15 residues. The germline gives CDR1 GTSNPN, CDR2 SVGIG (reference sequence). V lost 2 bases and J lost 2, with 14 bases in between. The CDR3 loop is CAWSMGAYSTDTQYF. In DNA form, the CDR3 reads TGTGCCTGGAGTATGGGGGCCTACTCCACAGATACGCAGTATTTT.

The CDR3 is CASSQSGGLEAFF. CDR3 bases: TGTGCCAGCAGCCAATCGGGGGGGCTGGAAGCTTTCTTT. This chain connects TRBV16 to TRBJ1-1; weak D call: TRBD1 (6 bases). CDR3 length: 13 amino acids. Per germline, CDR1 KGHSY and CDR2 FQNENV. Trimming removed 0 bases from V and 8 bases from J, with 10 bases in between.

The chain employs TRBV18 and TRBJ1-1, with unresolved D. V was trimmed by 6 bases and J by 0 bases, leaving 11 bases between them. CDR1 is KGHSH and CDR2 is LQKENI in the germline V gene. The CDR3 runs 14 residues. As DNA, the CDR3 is TGTGCCAGCTCGCTGGACCAGGTGAACACTGAAGCTTTCTTT. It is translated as CASSLDQVNTEAFF.

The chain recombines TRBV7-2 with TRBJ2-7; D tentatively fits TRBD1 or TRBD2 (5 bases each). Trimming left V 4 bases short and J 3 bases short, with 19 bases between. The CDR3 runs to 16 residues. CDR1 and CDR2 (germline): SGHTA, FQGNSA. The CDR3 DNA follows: TGTGCCAGCAGCTGGGAACGGACACGGGACCTCTACGAGCAGTACTTC. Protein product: CASSWERTRDLYEQYF.

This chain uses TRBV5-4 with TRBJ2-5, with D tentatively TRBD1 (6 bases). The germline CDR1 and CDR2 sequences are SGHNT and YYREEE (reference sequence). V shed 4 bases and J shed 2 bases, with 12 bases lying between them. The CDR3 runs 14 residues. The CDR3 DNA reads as TGTGCCAGCAGCCCGGACAGTTCGCAAGAGACCCAGTACTTC. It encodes CASSPDSSQETQYF.

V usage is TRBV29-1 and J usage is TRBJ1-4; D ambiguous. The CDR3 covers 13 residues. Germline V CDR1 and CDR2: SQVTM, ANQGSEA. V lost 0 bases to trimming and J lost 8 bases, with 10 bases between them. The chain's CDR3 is CSVEDSSWEKLFF. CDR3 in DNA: TGCAGCGTTGAAGACTCAAGCTGGGAAAAACTGTTTTTT.

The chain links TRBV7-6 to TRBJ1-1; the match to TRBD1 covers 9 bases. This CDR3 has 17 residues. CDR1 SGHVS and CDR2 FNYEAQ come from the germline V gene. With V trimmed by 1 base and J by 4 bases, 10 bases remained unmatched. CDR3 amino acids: CASSLVSTGGQGTEAFF. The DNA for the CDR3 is TGTGCCAGCAGCTTAGTATCTACAGGGGGCCAGGGCACTGAAGCTTTCTTT.

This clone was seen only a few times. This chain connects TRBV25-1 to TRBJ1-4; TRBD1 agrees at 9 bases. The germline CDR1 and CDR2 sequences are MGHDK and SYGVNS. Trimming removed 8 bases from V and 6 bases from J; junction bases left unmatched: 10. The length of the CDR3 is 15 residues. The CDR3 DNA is TGTGCCAGCGTCGCTCCCGGGACAGGGTATGAAAAACTGTTTTTT. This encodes CASVAPGTGYEKLFF.

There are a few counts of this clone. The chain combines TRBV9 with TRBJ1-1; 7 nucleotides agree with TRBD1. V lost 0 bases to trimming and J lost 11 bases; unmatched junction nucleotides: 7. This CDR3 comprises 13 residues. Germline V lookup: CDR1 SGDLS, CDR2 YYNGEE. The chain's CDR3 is CASSVGMTGLAFF. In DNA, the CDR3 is TGTGCCAGCAGCGTAGGGATGACAGGGCTTGCTTTCTTT.

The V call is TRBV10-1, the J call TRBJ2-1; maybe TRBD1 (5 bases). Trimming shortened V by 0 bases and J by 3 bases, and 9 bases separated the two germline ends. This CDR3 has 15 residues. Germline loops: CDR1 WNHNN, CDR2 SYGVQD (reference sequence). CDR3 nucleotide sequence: TGCGCCAGCAGTGAGTCCCAGGGTCGCTACAATGAGCAGTTCTTC. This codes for CASSESQGRYNEQFF.

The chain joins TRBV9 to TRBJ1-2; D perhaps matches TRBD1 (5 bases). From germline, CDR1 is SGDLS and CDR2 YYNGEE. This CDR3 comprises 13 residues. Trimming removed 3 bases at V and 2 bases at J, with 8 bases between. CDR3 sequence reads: CASSAGTNYGYTF. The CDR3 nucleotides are TGTGCCAGCAGCGCTGGGACCAACTATGGCTACACCTTC.